This T cell receptor beta chain was sequenced during a study of CD8+ T cells in alopecia areata. Study details: Severity was scored as percentage of affected scalp area in treated patients. Study-wide results and caveats: Scalp samples also yield sequences from resident alphabeta T cells of normal skin. With patients, TCR sharing proved less clear than in mice, a difference possibly related to HLA.

This clone came up once. The antigen remains undetermined. This sample's treatment: oral pan-JAK inhibitor, 5-10 mg twice daily. CDR3 size: 12 residues. V dropped 3 bases and J dropped 1 base, with 3 bases sitting between them. Germline-derived CDR1 and CDR2 are LGHNA and YNFKEQ. Investigators isolated RNA and reverse transcribed it into cDNA to act as the sequencing template. Method: immunoSEQ multiplex PCR; TCRdb's copy keeps in-frame clones and lacks some. The sample lists 270,000 or so clones, 55% to 75% occurring once. Specimen: CD4+ T cells sorted from blood, collected at week 24, from a patient treated with tofacitinib. This receptor was obtained from a human donor with alopecia areata. This rearrangement joins TRBV4-2 to TRBJ2-5; D remains unclear. The CDR3 loop is CASSHSQETQYF. DNA of the CDR3: TGTGCCAGCAGCCACAGCCAAGAGACCCAGTACTTC.